Listed here are 27 T cell receptor beta chains from one sample, sequenced in a study of immune characteristics of hereditary and idiopathic chronic pancreatitis. Chronic pancreatitis tissue was collected during total pancreatectomy with islet autotransplantation. TCRdb's table, derived via immunoSEQ multiplex PCR, lists solely in-frame clones and lacks some. The data contain almost 9,500 clones, 79% of them seen just once; the ten biggest clones take up around 14%. The specimen was pancreas tissue with idiopathic chronic pancreatitis. These receptors originate from a human donor with chronic pancreatitis.

This clone has just a few counts. V usage is TRBV28 and J usage is TRBJ1-6, with TRBD1 as a possible D gene (5 bases). Germline-derived CDR1 and CDR2 are MDHEN and SYDVKM. CDR3 length: 12 residues. V shed 5 bases and J shed 12 bases, with 11 bases lying between them. The chain's CDR3 is CASSLQRGPLHF. CDR3 nucleotide sequence: TGTGCCAGCAGTCTCCAGAGGGGACCCCTCCACTTT.

The V call is TRBV10-3, the J call TRBJ2-7; 7 nucleotides match TRBD1. This CDR3 contains 14 residues. Germline loops: CDR1 ENHRY, CDR2 SYGVKD. V shed 2 bases and J 1 base; nucleotides not matched to a gene: 2. The CDR3 here is CAISEGTVSYEQYF. In nucleotides, the CDR3 is TGTGCCATCAGTGAGGGGACAGTGTCCTACGAGCAGTACTTC.

This rearrangement joins TRBV28 to TRBJ1-5; 8 bases line up with TRBD1. The CDR3 has 15 residues. The trim removed 6 bases at V and 2 bases at J, leaving 6 bases unmatched. Germline V CDR1 and CDR2: MDHEN, SYDVKM. This CDR3 is CASRLTGDRNQPQHF. In nucleotides, the CDR3 is TGTGCCAGCAGGCTGACAGGGGACCGCAATCAGCCCCAGCATTTT.

The chain carries TRBV5-5 and TRBJ2-3, with 9 bases fitting TRBD1. The CDR3 is made up of 16 amino acids. Losses at the gene ends were 3 bases for V and 2 bases for J; bases not matched to a gene: 7. Germline lookup yields CDR1 SGHKS and CDR2 YYEKEE (reference sequence). CDR3 loop: CASSSSGTGNTDTQYF. The CDR3 DNA reads as TGTGCCAGCAGCTCTTCCGGGACAGGGAACACAGATACGCAGTATTTT.

The CDR3: CASSLRENSNQPQHF. As DNA, the CDR3 is TGTGCCAGCAGCTTGCGGGAGAATAGCAATCAGCCCCAGCATTTT. The chain recombines TRBV5-5 with TRBJ1-5; D gene unclear. Per germline, CDR1 SGHKS and CDR2 YYEKEE (reference sequence). This CDR3 spans 15 amino acids. The V gene lost 1 base and the J gene lost 0 bases, with 8 bases spanning the gap. The full variable domain, rest sourced from reference TRBV5-5 and TRBJ1-5, is DAGVTQSPTHLIKTRGQQVTLRCSPISGHKSVSWYQQVLGQGPQFIFQYYEKEERGRGNFPDRFSARQFPNYSSELNVNALLLGDSALYLCASSLRENSNQPQHFGDGTRLSIL.

The chain links TRBV5-1 to TRBJ2-7, with 9 bases matching TRBD1. Germline CDR1 and CDR2: SGHRS and YFSETQ. This CDR3 contains 14 residues. Trimming cost V 5 bases and J 5 bases; bases outside gene matches: 8. CDR3 in DNA: TGCGCCAGCAGGGTTGGGACAGGGTTCGACGAGCAGTACTTC. Residues: CASRVGTGFDEQYF.

The chain couples TRBV28 to TRBJ1-3; 11 positions agree with TRBD1. The CDR3 consists of 18 residues. From germline, CDR1 is MDHEN and CDR2 SYDVKM. V dropped 6 bases and J dropped 0; count of bases not matched to a gene: 10. Here the CDR3 reads CASSLGTGGPFSGNTIYF. CDR3 coding DNA: TGTGCCAGCAGCCTCGGGACAGGGGGGCCATTCTCTGGAAACACCATATATTTT.

The V call is TRBV9, the J call TRBJ2-5; maybe TRBD2 (6 bases). Germline-derived CDR1 and CDR2 are SGDLS and YYNGEE. Trimming shortened V by 3 bases and J by 2 bases, and 11 bases separated the two germline ends. The CDR3 runs to 14 residues. The CDR3 DNA follows: TGTGCCAGCAGCGGCCGGGACTCTCAAGAGACCCAGTACTTC. As protein: CASSGRDSQETQYF.

The V gene is TRBV19, the J gene TRBJ1-1, with D uncertain. The V end was cut by 6 bases, the J end by 3 bases, with 14 bases between. The CDR3 loop spans 14 amino acids. CDR1 and CDR2 from the germline V gene are LNHDA and SQIVND (reference sequence). The CDR3 region has the DNA TGTGCCAGTAGCACCACCTTTGTATACACTGAAGCTTTCTTT. Amino acids: CASSTTFVYTEAFF.

This clone is labeled as medium-sized. The sample has other DNA sequences that encode this CDR3 too. The rearrangement joins TRBV6-2 or TRBV6-3 to TRBJ1-1; D is possibly TRBD1 (6 bases). Germline V CDR1 and CDR2: MNHEY, SVGEGT. This CDR3 region has 14 residues. Trimming removed 2 bases at V and 2 bases at J, with 9 bases between. CDR3 loop: CASSYDRPNTEAFF. The CDR3 bases are TGTGCCAGCAGTTACGACAGGCCTAACACTGAAGCTTTCTTT.

This clone has a handful of counts. V is TRBV3-1 (or the pseudogene TRBV3-2) and J is TRBJ2-6; D might be TRBD1 (5 bases). Germline values: CDR1 LGHDT, CDR2 YNNKEL (reference sequence). The CDR3 runs 20 residues. V lost 0 bases and J lost 0, with 18 bases in between. The CDR3 spells CASSQDPQGSFRSGANVLTF. The CDR3, as DNA: TGTGCCAGCAGCCAAGACCCCCAGGGATCGTTCCGCTCTGGGGCCAACGTCCTGACTTTC.

The CDR3 protein is CASRLGWDTNTGELFF. For the CDR3, the DNA is TGTGCCAGCAGACTCGGTTGGGACACGAACACCGGGGAGCTGTTTTTT. The chain has TRBV13 and TRBJ2-2; perhaps TRBD1 as D (6 bases). The CDR3 runs to 16 residues. The ends were cut back, 6 bases at V and 0 bases at J, with 14 bases in the middle. Germline CDR1 reads PRHDT; CDR2 reads FYEKMQ (reference sequence).

The J gene is TRBJ2-7, the V gene TRBV2, with TRBD1 matching 8 bases. The CDR3 runs 15 residues. Germline V gene lookup returns CDR1 SNHLY and CDR2 FYNNEI. The trim removed 4 bases at V and 3 bases at J, leaving 8 bases unmatched. CDR3 DNA sequence: TGTGCCAGCAGTGGTATCGACAGGGGATACTACGAGCAGTACTTC. Translating gives CASSGIDRGYYEQYF.

This clone turned up a few times. The chain employs TRBV18 and TRBJ1-1; D unresolved. This CDR3 comprises 11 residues. The V end was cut by 6 bases, the J end by 7 bases, with 9 bases between. Germline V gene sequence: CDR1 KGHSH, CDR2 LQKENI. The CDR3 protein is CASSWDIEAFF. The CDR3 bases are TGTGCCAGCTCCTGGGATATTGAAGCTTTCTTT. Complete variable domain (other parts from reference TRBV18 and TRBJ1-1): NAGVMQNPRHLVRRRGQEARLRCSPMKGHSHVYWYRQLPEEGLKFMVYLQKENIIDESGMPKERFSAEFPKEGPSILRIQQVVRGDSAAYFCASSWDIEAFFGQGTRLTVV.

The rearrangement links TRBV10-3 to TRBJ1-1, with a tentative D call TRBD1 (6 bases). This CDR3 is built from 13 residues. The germline V and J ends were trimmed by 4 bases and 2 bases, with 8 bases remaining between them. Germline V gives CDR1 ENHRY, CDR2 SYGVKD. CDR3 region: CAISVGGNTEAFF. The CDR3 DNA is TGTGCCATCAGTGTAGGGGGAAACACTGAAGCTTTCTTT.

This sequence joins TRBV9 and TRBJ2-1, with 7 positions matching TRBD1. Trimming removed 4 bases from V and 4 bases from J; junction bases left unmatched: 11. This CDR3 has 16 amino acids. CDR1 is SGDLS, CDR2 YYNGEE, per germline. The CDR3 reads CASSPRQGMGYNEQFF. The CDR3 region has the DNA TGTGCCAGCAGCCCCCGACAGGGAATGGGGTACAATGAGCAGTTCTTC.

This clone was seen a handful of times. V is TRBV7-9 and J is TRBJ1-2; the D gene is possibly TRBD1 (6 bases). V was trimmed by 3 bases and J by 0 bases, leaving 11 bases between them. CDR1 is SEHNR, CDR2 FQNEAQ, per germline (reference sequence). The CDR3 length is 15 residues. CDR3 residues: CASSLTGQTNYGYTF. In nucleotides, the CDR3 is TGTGCCAGCAGCTTGACAGGACAGACTAACTATGGCTACACCTTC.

The V gene is TRBV28, the J gene TRBJ1-5; the D gene is possibly TRBD1 (5 bases). Germline V CDR1 and CDR2: MDHEN, SYDVKM. This CDR3 contains 20 residues. V lost 1 base, J lost 4 bases, and 26 bases lay in between. CDR3 loop: CASSLLVRGRALVLNQPQHF. DNA for the CDR3: TGTGCCAGCAGTTTATTGGTTAGGGGCAGGGCTTTGGTTTTAAATCAGCCCCAGCATTTT.

The chain carries TRBV2 and TRBJ1-2, with a possible D match to TRBD1 (6 bases). CDR1 SNHLY and CDR2 FYNNEI come from the germline V gene. This CDR3 has 13 amino acids. V lost 6 bases and J 2 bases, leaving 10 bases between the germline ends. CDR3 coding DNA: TGTGCCAGCAGCGAACAGGGCAACTATGGCTACACCTTC. Translated: CASSEQGNYGYTF.

The rearrangement joins TRBV6-4 to TRBJ1-1; D is ambiguous. The CDR3 has 14 amino acids. Trimming took 2 bases from V and 0 from J, leaving 7 bases between them. Germline-derived CDR1 and CDR2 are MRHNA and SNTAGT. As DNA, the CDR3 is TGTGCCAGCAGTGACACGAGCCTGAACACTGAAGCTTTCTTT. Its translation is CASSDTSLNTEAFF.

This chain joins TRBV6-5 and TRBJ2-7; TRBD1 aligns across 8 bases. CDR3 size: 12 residues. The trim removed 10 bases at V and 7 bases at J, leaving 9 bases unmatched. In germline, CDR1 is MNHEY, CDR2 SVGAGI. CDR3 nucleotides: TGTGCCACCCGAGACAGGGGTCGTGAGCAGTACTTC. It yields the protein CATRDRGREQYF.

The chain carries TRBV3-1 (or the pseudogene TRBV3-2) and TRBJ1-2; D is undetermined. Germline V CDR1 and CDR2: LGHDT, YNNKEL (reference sequence). The CDR3 length is 16 residues. The germline V and J ends were trimmed by 1 base and 6 bases, with 18 bases remaining between them. The CDR3: CASSQAFSRGNHGYTF. The CDR3 DNA follows: TGTGCCAGCAGCCAAGCTTTCTCGAGAGGGAACCATGGCTACACCTTC.

This clone was counted once. The gene calls are TRBV28 and TRBJ2-2; TRBD1 agrees at 9 bases. The CDR3 covers 15 residues. Unmatched junction bases numbered 8, after V lost 3 bases and J lost 9 bases. Germline assignment: CDR1 MDHEN and CDR2 SYDVKM. CDR3 sequence reads: CASSFGDRVNRELFF. CDR3 DNA sequence: TGTGCCAGCAGTTTCGGGGACAGGGTGAACCGGGAGCTGTTTTTT.

The rearrangement joins TRBV6-2 or TRBV6-3 to TRBJ2-4, with D hard to call. Germline V gene lookup returns CDR1 MNHEY and CDR2 SVGEGT. Trimming removed 4 bases from V and 7 bases from J, with 8 bases in between. This CDR3 has 12 residues. This CDR3 is CASSSGPNIQYF. The CDR3 coding sequence is TGTGCCAGCAGTTCCGGGCCCAACATTCAGTACTTC.

This chain uses TRBV7-9 with TRBJ1-1; TRBD1 might be the D (5 bases). The CDR3 runs 14 residues. Per the germline V gene, CDR1 is SEHNR and CDR2 is FQNEAQ (reference sequence). Trimming cost V 10 bases and J 0 bases, with 15 bases left between them. CDR3 nucleotides: TGTGCCATTTACCGGGGGATTATGAACACTGAAGCTTTCTTT. Protein: CAIYRGIMNTEAFF.

The chain is built from TRBV2 and TRBJ1-5; TRBD1 matches at 9 bases. CDR1 is SNHLY and CDR2 is FYNNEI in the germline V gene. Trimming took 4 bases from V and 7 from J; bases not matched to a gene: 2. The CDR3 loop spans 13 amino acids. The CDR3: CASSGQGEQPQHF. CDR3 nucleotides: TGTGCCAGCAGTGGACAGGGGGAACAGCCCCAGCATTTT.

Note on this clone: Other nucleotide sequences from this sample produce the same CDR3. The chain recombines TRBV9 with TRBJ2-3; 12 bases align to TRBD2. After removal of 0 bases from V and 2 bases from J, the junction contained 4 bases not matched to a gene. The germline V gene encodes CDR1 SGDLS and CDR2 YYNGEE. The CDR3 length is 17 residues. CDR3 loop: CASSVGTSGGITDTQYF. The CDR3 DNA follows: TGTGCCAGCAGCGTAGGAACTAGCGGGGGGATCACAGATACGCAGTATTTT.